The clone carrying this TCR beta chain was picked up one time. Amplified TCR beta CDR3 regions came from RNA transcripts. RT-PCR in the first round (using the HTBI primer set) targeted the TCR CDR3. Using its own MiXCR run on the multiplex PCR reads, TCRdb lists one record per CDR3 protein. Here the sample spans more than 150,000 distinct CDR3 sequences, approximately 17% being singletons. The CDR3 contains 17 residues. V shed 0 bases and J 10 bases; nucleotides not matched to a gene: 16. Germline values: CDR1 SGHRS, CDR2 YFSETQ. The data are from a study of T cells in Graves' hyperthyroidism and ophthalmopathy.

V gene TRBV5-1 combines with J gene TRBJ2-1; 7 bases map to TRBD2. The TCR sequence derives from a woman between 50 and 59 years old with Graves' hyperthyroidism. The sample was blood. CDR3 nucleotide sequence: TGCGCCAGCAGCTTGGGATTGGGGCCAGCCGGGGACTACGAGCAGTTCTTC. Translating gives CASSLGLGPAGDYEQFF.